This entry lists 10 T cell receptor beta chains sequenced from one sample in a study of shared clonotypes between healthy human individuals. The repertoire was sequenced with immunoSEQ multiplex PCR; TCRdb's copy has only in-frame clones and lacks some. Among millions of clones listed, 85% to 95% were seen once. The sequenced sample was naive CD4+ T cells sorted from blood. Subset of the sample: CD45RA+ positively selected. These receptors were collected from a man between 18 and 35 years old in good health.

The chain joins TRBV5-5 to TRBJ1-4; D is undetermined. There are 15 residues in the CDR3. Trimming took off 0 bases at V and 0 bases at J, with 6 bases between the two ends. Germline V gene sequence: CDR1 SGHKS, CDR2 YYEKEE (reference sequence). CDR3 residues: CASSLVLTTNEKLFF. CDR3 DNA: TGTGCCAGCAGCTTGGTGCTCACAACTAATGAAAAACTGTTTTTT.

This sequence joins TRBV2 and TRBJ1-3, with D hard to call. The CDR3 spans 12 residues. V was shortened by 6 bases and J by 4 bases, with 7 bases between the two germline ends. Germline V gene sequence: CDR1 SNHLY, CDR2 FYNNEI. The CDR3 loop reads CASSYLGNTIYF. CDR3 in DNA: TGTGCCAGCAGCTACCTAGGAAACACCATATATTTT. Full variable domain (outside the CDR3, taken from reference TRBV2 and TRBJ1-3): EPEVTQTPSHQVTQMGQEVILRCVPISNHLYFYWYRQILGQKVEFLVSFYNNEISEKSEIFDDQFSVERPDGSNFTLKIRSTKLEDSAMYFCASSYLGNTIYFGEGSWLTVV.

This chain joins TRBV6-4 and TRBJ2-1; D is perhaps TRBD2 (6 bases). CDR3 length equals 16 residues. Trimming removed 4 bases from V and 0 bases from J, with 13 bases in between. CDR1 is MRHNA, CDR2 SNTAGT, per germline. CDR3 DNA: TGTGCCAGCAGTGCCGCTAGCGTCGGCTCCTACAATGAGCAGTTCTTC. Translation: CASSAASVGSYNEQFF.

The chain recombines TRBV19 with TRBJ2-6, with TRBD1 matching 9 bases. The germline V gene has CDR1 LNHDA and CDR2 SQIVND (reference sequence). The CDR3 contains 17 residues. The V gene end was trimmed by 6 bases and the J gene end by 3 bases; junction bases not matched to a gene: 9. As DNA, the CDR3 is TGTGCCAGTAGCACCGGGACAGGGTTTCGTGGGGCCAACGTCCTGACTTTC. It specifies CASSTGTGFRGANVLTF.

With respect to this clone: Additional DNA sequences in this sample encode the identical CDR3. The rearrangement uses TRBV4-1 and TRBJ2-2; D is unclear. Trimming left V 1 base short and J 2 bases short, with 8 bases between. Germline CDR1 reads MGHRA; CDR2 reads YSYEKL. The CDR3 is 15 amino acids. The CDR3 nucleotides read TGCGCCAGCAGCCAAGGGCGAACAAACACCGGGGAGCTGTTTTTT. Translated: CASSQGRTNTGELFF.

In regard to this clone: This sample also contains other DNA sequences that code for the same CDR3. This sequence joins TRBV19 and TRBJ1-1; perhaps TRBD1 as D (5 bases). In germline, CDR1 is LNHDA, CDR2 SQIVND (reference sequence). The V and J ends lost 3 bases and 2 bases respectively, with 10 bases between them. The CDR3 consists of 14 residues. The CDR3: CASSIRGGNTEAFF. DNA for the CDR3: TGTGCCAGTAGTATTAGGGGTGGTAACACTGAAGCTTTCTTT.

This clone appeared a single time. The genes are TRBV6-9 and TRBJ2-3, with 13 bases aligning to TRBD2. CDR3 length: 14 residues. Germline V lookup: CDR1 MNHGY, CDR2 SVAAGI. After removal of 10 bases from V and 2 bases from J, the junction contained 3 bases not matched to a gene. CDR3 region: CAIGTSGTTDTQYF. For the CDR3, the DNA is TGTGCCATCGGGACTAGCGGGACCACAGATACGCAGTATTTT.

The V call is TRBV5-1, the J call TRBJ2-7; 11 nucleotides agree with TRBD2. CDR3 size: 15 residues. V was pared by 4 bases and J by 2 bases, with 5 bases of the junction left unmatched. CDR1 SGHRS and CDR2 YFSETQ come from the germline V gene. CDR3 sequence (DNA): TGCGCCAGCAGCACCATACTAGCGGGGGCCTACGAGCAGTACTTC. Translating it yields CASSTILAGAYEQYF.

The genes are TRBV25-1 and TRBJ1-4, with D perhaps TRBD1 (5 bases). Germline values: CDR1 MGHDK, CDR2 SYGVNS. The CDR3 spans 17 residues. The germline V and J ends were trimmed by 1 base and 3 bases, with 15 bases remaining between them. CDR3 protein: CASSELGQGSANEKLFF. CDR3 in DNA: TGTGCCAGCAGTGAATTAGGTCAGGGATCAGCTAATGAAAAACTGTTTTTT.

This clone has only one observation. For the CDR3, the DNA is TGTGCCTGGAGTCGAGTTTGGGGGACGGAGACCCAGTACTTC. This gives the protein CAWSRVWGTETQYF. This chain joins TRBV30 and TRBJ2-5; D possibly uses TRBD1 or TRBD2 (5 bases each). The CDR3 is 14 residues long. Germline CDR1 is GTSNPN and CDR2 is SVGIG (reference sequence). The germline V and J ends were trimmed by 2 bases and 5 bases, with 15 bases remaining between them. Full variable domain (missing parts from reference TRBV30 and TRBJ2-5): SQTIHQWPATLVQPVGSPLSLECTVEGTSNPNLYWYRQAAGRGLQLLFYSVGIGQISSEVPQNLSASRPQDRQFILSSKKLLLSDSGFYLCAWSRVWGTETQYFGPGTRLLVL.